The 10 T cell receptor beta chains reported below all come from one sample, sequenced in a study of T cells after yellow fever vaccination (dated by TCRdb to between 2018 and 2021). Libraries were constructed by 5' RACE. Sequencing was carried out with an Illumina HiSeq 2500. The public reads were reprocessed in TCRdb via fastp at Q25 and MiXCR, keeping in-frame beta chains. Identical CDR3 protein sequences are pooled into one entry, listed with their most common genes and DNA. This sample lists under 600,000 distinct CDR3 sequences; less than 25% were detected once. The ten largest clones add up to around 16% of the sample. The intended sense of this specimen's treatment or condition label: live attenuated yellow fever vaccine strain. Specimen: PBMCs, collected less than 25 days after the first yellow fever vaccination. The receptors derive from a man aged 18 to 30 who received the YFV17D yellow fever vaccine.

The CDR3 region is CASSGLGQGGHNEQFF. Here the CDR3 DNA reads TGTGCCAGCAGTGGCCTCGGCCAGGGGGGACACAATGAGCAGTTCTTC. This chain links TRBV12-3 or TRBV12-4 with TRBJ2-1; a weak D match, TRBD1 (7 bases). V was shortened by 5 bases and J by 5 bases, with 19 bases between the two germline ends. The CDR3 consists of 16 residues.

The CDR3 DNA follows: TGCGCCAGCAGCCAAGATCGAGGGGGGGATGGCTACACCTTC. Translated, it gives CASSQDRGGDGYTF. The V gene is TRBV4-1, the J gene TRBJ1-2; the D gene is possibly TRBD1 (6 bases). From germline, CDR1 is MGHRA and CDR2 YSYEKL. Deletions cut 0 bases from V and 6 bases from J, with 11 bases between. The CDR3 extends over 14 amino acids.

The J gene is TRBJ2-7, the V gene TRBV3-1; D is possibly TRBD1 (5 bases). V lost 0 bases and J lost 3, with 12 bases in between. Germline V gene lookup returns CDR1 LGHDT and CDR2 YNNKEL (reference sequence). The CDR3 is 15 residues long. The CDR3 coding sequence is TGTGCCAGCAGCCAAGATAGCAGGGCTTACTACGAGCAGTACTTC. Translating gives CASSQDSRAYYEQYF.

A few counts support this clonotype. The chain is built from TRBV7-9 and TRBJ1-2, with a possible D match to TRBD1 (5 bases). Trimming stripped 5 bases from V and 6 bases from J, with 13 bases between. CDR1 is SEHNR, CDR2 FQNEAQ, per germline (reference sequence). CDR3 size: 13 residues. CDR3 in amino acids: CASSPTVSDGYTF. CDR3 coding DNA: TGTGCCAGCAGCCCGACAGTCTCGGATGGCTACACCTTC.

This clonotype came up a few times. This chain connects TRBV21-1 to TRBJ1-6. TRBV21-1 is annotated as a pseudogene. The CDR3 has 19 amino acids. The CDR3 sequence is CASSADLGNLVEYNSPLHF. The DNA for the CDR3 is TGTGCCAGCAGCGCAGACCTAGGGAATTTGGTGGAATATAATTCACCCCTCCACTTT.

This clonotype was observed a few times. This chain uses TRBV20-1 with TRBJ1-5; D is unclear. CDR3 length: 13 amino acids. V was cut by 6 bases and J by 0 bases, with 9 bases left in between. CDR1 and CDR2 from the germline V gene are DFQATT and SNEGSKA (reference sequence). The CDR3 is CSALRNSNQPQHF. In DNA, the CDR3 is TGCAGTGCCCTACGCAATAGCAATCAGCCCCAGCATTTT.

The V and J genes are TRBV6-1 and TRBJ1-4; D is perhaps TRBD1 (5 bases). V lost 9 bases to trimming and J lost 4 bases, with 15 bases between them. The germline gives CDR1 MNHNS, CDR2 SASEGT. The CDR3 runs 14 residues. CDR3 protein: CASRNDRYNEKLFF. CDR3 bases: TGTGCCAGTCGAAATGACAGATATAATGAAAAACTGTTTTTT.

The chain is built from TRBV7-2 and TRBJ2-2; TRBD2 matches 9 bases. The J segment lost 1 base and the V segment lost 6 bases, leaving 6 bases of the junction unmatched. Germline CDR1 reads SGHTA; CDR2 reads FQGNSA. The CDR3 has 16 residues. CDR3 sequence: CASRRIAGVNTGELFF. In nucleotides, the CDR3 is TGTGCCAGCAGGCGTATAGCGGGGGTGAACACCGGGGAGCTGTTTTTT. Using reference TRBV7-2 and TRBJ2-2 for the parts outside the CDR3, the full variable domain is GAGVSQSPSNKVTEKGKDVELRCDPISGHTALYWYRQSLGQGLEFLIYFQGNSAPDKSGLPSDRFSAERTGGSVSTLTIQRTQQEDSAVYLCASRRIAGVNTGELFFGEGSRLTVL.

The gene calls are TRBV28 and TRBJ2-3; 8 positions agree with TRBD2. The CDR3 consists of 17 residues. J gave up 2 bases and V 5 bases, and 12 bases lay outside the gene matches. The germline gives CDR1 MDHEN, CDR2 SYDVKM. The CDR3 bases are TGTGCCAGCAGTGGGAGCGGGGGAGCACCACTCACAGATACGCAGTATTTT. This codes for CASSGSGGAPLTDTQYF.

The chain couples TRBV9 to TRBJ2-1; D might be TRBD1 or TRBD2, each matching 5 bases. CDR1 is SGDLS and CDR2 is YYNGEE in the germline V gene. V lost 3 bases and J 2 bases, leaving 15 bases between the germline ends. There are 16 residues in the CDR3. The CDR3 sequence: CASSAYRGSTYNEQFF. The CDR3 coding sequence is TGTGCCAGCAGCGCCTACCGGGGCAGCACCTACAATGAGCAGTTCTTC.